What follows are 2 T cell receptor beta chains derived from one specimen sequenced in a study of cytomegalovirus exposure and HLA in healthy donors. Primers: 60 Vbeta forward and 13 Jbeta reverse. Sequencing used immunoSEQ multiplex PCR; TCRdb keeps in-frame clones, though not all of them. The top ten clones hold 2.5% to 3.5% of a sample with fewer than 150,000 clones, about 79% of them seen once. The sample consisted of PBMCs. These receptors all stem from a male donor in good health and CMV-seronegative.

The V and J genes are TRBV19 and TRBJ1-1, with D tentatively TRBD1 (6 bases). The CDR3 is 16 residues long. Germline CDR1 LNHDA, CDR2 SQIVND (reference sequence). The V end lost 6 bases, the J end lost 4 bases, and 21 bases lay between the germline ends. The CDR3 sequence: CASSPRQEFSLTEAFF. The CDR3 DNA follows: TGTGCCAGTAGCCCTAGACAGGAATTTTCCCTCACTGAAGCTTTCTTT.

This chain links TRBV5-1 with TRBJ2-1; D not resolved. The V gene lost 3 bases and the J gene lost 2 bases, with 15 bases spanning the gap. Germline values: CDR1 SGHRS, CDR2 YFSETQ. CDR3 length: 16 residues. This CDR3 is CASSSTIARPYNEQFF. CDR3 DNA: TGCGCCAGCAGCTCCACAATCGCTAGGCCCTACAATGAGCAGTTCTTC.